This is a list of T cell receptor beta chains from one sample in a study of cytomegalovirus exposure and HLA in healthy donors. Only in-frame clones appear in the TCRdb table, and some are missing; sequencing was by immunoSEQ multiplex PCR. Among 150,000 to 200,000 clones, around 81% were seen once, and the ten largest hold 1.9%. The sequencing input was PBMCs. All receptors derive from a man aged 30 to 45 in good health and CMV-seronegative. CDR3s include the opening cysteine and the closing phenylalanine or tryptophan. A D gene is named only where the DNA matches it firmly.

d_gene: TRBD1
v_gene: TRBV27
j_gene: TRBJ2-1
CDR3nt: TGTGCCAGCAGCACGATTCTGGGACAGTACGGGGATGAGCAGTTCTTC
CDR3aa: CASSTILGQYGDEQFF

d_gene: TRBD2
v_gene: TRBV10-1
j_gene: TRBJ2-3
CDR3nt: TGCGCCAGCAGTGTAGGGACTAGCGTGGCAACAGATACGCAGTATTTT
CDR3aa: CASSVGTSVATDTQYF

d_gene: TRBD2
v_gene: TRBV29-1
j_gene: TRBJ2-3
CDR3nt: TGCAGCCCCCGGGGGGGGCTAGCGGGATCCACAGATACGCAGTATTTT
CDR3aa: CSPRGGLAGSTDTQYF

d_gene: TRBD2
v_gene: TRBV11-1
j_gene: TRBJ2-1
CDR3nt: TGTGCCAGCAGCTCGCTAGCGGGAGGTATGAATGAGCAGTTCTTC
CDR3aa: CASSSLAGGMNEQFF

d_gene: .
v_gene: TRBV6-1
j_gene: TRBJ1-1
CDR3nt: TGTGCCAGCAGAGCTAGGGGGACAGAAGCTTTCTTT
CDR3aa: CASRARGTEAFF

d_gene: .
v_gene: TRBV2
j_gene: TRBJ2-2
CDR3nt: TGTGCCAGCATTCAGGGTCCCGGGGAGCTGTTTTTT
CDR3aa: CASIQGPGELFF

d_gene: TRBD2
v_gene: TRBV7-9
j_gene: TRBJ2-1
CDR3nt: TGTGCCAGCAGCTTACGAGCGGGAGGGCCGAATGAGCAGTTCTTC
CDR3aa: CASSLRAGGPNEQFF

d_gene: .
v_gene: TRBV5-4
j_gene: TRBJ2-2
CDR3nt: TGTGCCAGCAGGGGGACACCAAACACCGGGGAGCTGTTTTTT
CDR3aa: CASRGTPNTGELFF

d_gene: .
v_gene: TRBV7-9
j_gene: TRBJ1-2
CDR3nt: TGTGCCAGCAGCCCAGTTTTTGGCTACACCTTC
CDR3aa: CASSPVFGYTF

d_gene: .
v_gene: TRBV9
j_gene: TRBJ2-7
CDR3nt: TGTGCCAGCAGCCCTCGGGGGGCAGGGGAATACGAGCAGTACTTC
CDR3aa: CASSPRGAGEYEQYF